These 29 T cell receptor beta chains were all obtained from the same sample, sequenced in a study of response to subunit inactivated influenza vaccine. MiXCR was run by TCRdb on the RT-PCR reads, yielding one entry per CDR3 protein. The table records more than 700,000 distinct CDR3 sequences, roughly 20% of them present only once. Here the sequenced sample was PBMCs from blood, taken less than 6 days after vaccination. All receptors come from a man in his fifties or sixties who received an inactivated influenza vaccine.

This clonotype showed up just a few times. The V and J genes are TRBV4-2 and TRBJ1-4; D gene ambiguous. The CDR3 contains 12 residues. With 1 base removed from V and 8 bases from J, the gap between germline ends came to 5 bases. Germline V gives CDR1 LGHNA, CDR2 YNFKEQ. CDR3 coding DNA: TGTGCCAGCAGCCAAGTGAGCGAAAAACTGTTTTTT. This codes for CASSQVSEKLFF.

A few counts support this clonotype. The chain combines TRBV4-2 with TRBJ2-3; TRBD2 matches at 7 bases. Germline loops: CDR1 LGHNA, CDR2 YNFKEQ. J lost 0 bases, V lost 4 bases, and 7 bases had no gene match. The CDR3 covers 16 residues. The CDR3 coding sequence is TGTGCCAGCAGCCCTTCGGCGGGAGATAGCACAGATACGCAGTATTTT. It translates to CASSPSAGDSTDTQYF.

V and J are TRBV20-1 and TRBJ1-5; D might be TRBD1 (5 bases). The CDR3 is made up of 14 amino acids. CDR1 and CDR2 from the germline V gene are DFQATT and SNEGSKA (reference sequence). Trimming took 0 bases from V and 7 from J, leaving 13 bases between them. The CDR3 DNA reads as TGCAGTGCTAGAGATCTGGGCAGGGAACAGCCCCAGCATTTT. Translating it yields CSARDLGREQPQHF.

The CDR3 region has the DNA TGTGCCAGCAGCCAAGATGGAGGACGGTACTATGGCTACACCTTC. Translation gives CASSQDGGRYYGYTF. The chain has TRBV4-2 and TRBJ1-2; D uncertain. The germline CDR1 and CDR2 sequences are LGHNA and YNFKEQ. V shed 0 bases and J shed 3 bases, with 11 bases lying between them. The CDR3 is 15 residues long.

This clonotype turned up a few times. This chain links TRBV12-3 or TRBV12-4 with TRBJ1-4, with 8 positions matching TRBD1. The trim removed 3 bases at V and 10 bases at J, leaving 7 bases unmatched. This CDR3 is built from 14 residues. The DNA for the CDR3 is TGTGCCAGCAGTTTCAGGGGGCGAGGTGTAAAACTGTTTTTT. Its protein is CASSFRGRGVKLFF.

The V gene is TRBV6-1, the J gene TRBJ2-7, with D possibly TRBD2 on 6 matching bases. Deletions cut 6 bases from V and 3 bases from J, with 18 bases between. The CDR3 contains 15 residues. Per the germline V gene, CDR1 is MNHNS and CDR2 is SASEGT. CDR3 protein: CASSRGSGDFYEQYF. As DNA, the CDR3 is TGTGCCAGCAGCCGGGGGTCGGGGGACTTCTACGAGCAGTACTTC.

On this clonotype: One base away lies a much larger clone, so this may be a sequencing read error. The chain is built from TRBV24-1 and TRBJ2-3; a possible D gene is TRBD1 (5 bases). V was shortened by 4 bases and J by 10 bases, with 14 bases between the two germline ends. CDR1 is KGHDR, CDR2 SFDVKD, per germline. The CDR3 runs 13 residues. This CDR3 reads CATSDQQVTAQYF. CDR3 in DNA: TGTGCCACCAGTGACCAACAGGTTACGGCGCAGTATTTT.

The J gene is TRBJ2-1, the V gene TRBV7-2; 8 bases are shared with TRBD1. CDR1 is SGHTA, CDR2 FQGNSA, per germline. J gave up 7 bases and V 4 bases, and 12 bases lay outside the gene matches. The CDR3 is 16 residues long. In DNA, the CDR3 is TGTGCCAGCAGCTCGGGTCCGGCAGGGGGCCTTAATGAGCAGTTCTTC. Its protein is CASSSGPAGGLNEQFF.

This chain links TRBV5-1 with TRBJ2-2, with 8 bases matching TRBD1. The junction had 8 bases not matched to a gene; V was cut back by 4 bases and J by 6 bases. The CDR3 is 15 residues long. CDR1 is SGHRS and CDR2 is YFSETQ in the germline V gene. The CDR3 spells CASSDRQGKAGELFF. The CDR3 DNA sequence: TGCGCCAGCAGCGACCGACAGGGGAAGGCCGGGGAGCTGTTTTTT.

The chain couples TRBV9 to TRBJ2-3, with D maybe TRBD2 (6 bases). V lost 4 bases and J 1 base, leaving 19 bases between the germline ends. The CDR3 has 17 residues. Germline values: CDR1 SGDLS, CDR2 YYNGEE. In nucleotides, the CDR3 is TGTGCCAGCAGCCCTCAAGCTAGCGCAAAGGGCACAGATACGCAGTATTTT. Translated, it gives CASSPQASAKGTDTQYF.

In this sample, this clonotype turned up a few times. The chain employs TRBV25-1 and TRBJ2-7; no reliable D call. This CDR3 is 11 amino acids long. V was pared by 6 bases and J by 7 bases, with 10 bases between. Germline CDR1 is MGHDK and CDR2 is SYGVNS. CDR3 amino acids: CASSFTSEQYF. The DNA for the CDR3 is TGTGCCAGCAGCTTTACGAGTGAGCAGTACTTC.

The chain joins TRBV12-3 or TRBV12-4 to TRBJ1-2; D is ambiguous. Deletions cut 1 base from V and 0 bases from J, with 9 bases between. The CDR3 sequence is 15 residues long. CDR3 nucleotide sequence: TGTGCCAGCAGTTTAGACTGGGGATCTAACTATGGCTACACCTTC. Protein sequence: CASSLDWGSNYGYTF.

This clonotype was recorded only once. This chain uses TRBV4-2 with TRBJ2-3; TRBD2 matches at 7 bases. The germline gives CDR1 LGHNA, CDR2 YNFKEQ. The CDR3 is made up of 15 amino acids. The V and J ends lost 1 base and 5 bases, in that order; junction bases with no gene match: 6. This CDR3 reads CASSQVAGVGDTQYF. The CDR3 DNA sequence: TGTGCCAGCAGCCAAGTAGCGGGTGTTGGAGATACGCAGTATTTT.

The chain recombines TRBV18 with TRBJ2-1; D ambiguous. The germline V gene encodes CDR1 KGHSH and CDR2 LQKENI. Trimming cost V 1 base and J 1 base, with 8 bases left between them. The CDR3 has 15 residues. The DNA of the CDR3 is TGTGCCAGCTCACCACTAACCGAATCCTACAATGAGCAGTTCTTC. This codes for CASSPLTESYNEQFF.

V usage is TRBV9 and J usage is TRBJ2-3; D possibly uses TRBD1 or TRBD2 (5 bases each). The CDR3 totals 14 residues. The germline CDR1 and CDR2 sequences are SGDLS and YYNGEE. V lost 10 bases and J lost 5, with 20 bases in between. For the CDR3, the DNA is TGTGCCCCCGTGGGACCTCGAGAAAAAGATACGCAGTATTTT. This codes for CAPVGPREKDTQYF.

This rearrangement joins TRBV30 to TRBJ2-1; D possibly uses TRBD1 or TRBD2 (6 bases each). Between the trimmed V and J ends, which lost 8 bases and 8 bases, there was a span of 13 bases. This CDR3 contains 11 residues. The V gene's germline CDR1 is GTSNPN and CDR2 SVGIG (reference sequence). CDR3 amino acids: CAHTGGYEQFF. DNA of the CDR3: TGTGCCCATACCGGGGGCTATGAGCAGTTCTTC.

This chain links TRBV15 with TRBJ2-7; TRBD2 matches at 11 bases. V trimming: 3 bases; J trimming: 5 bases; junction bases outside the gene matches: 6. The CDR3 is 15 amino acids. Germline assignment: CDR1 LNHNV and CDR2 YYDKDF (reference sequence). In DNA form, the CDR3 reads TGTGCCACCAGCAGGGCGACTAGCGGGACCCACGAGCAGTACTTC. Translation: CATSRATSGTHEQYF.

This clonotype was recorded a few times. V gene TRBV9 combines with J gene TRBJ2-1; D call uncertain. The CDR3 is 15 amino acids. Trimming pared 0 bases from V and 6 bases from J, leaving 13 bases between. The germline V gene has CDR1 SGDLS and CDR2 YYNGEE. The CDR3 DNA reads TGTGCCAGCAGCGTAGACTTTGTCGGGTCCAATGAGCAGTTCTTC. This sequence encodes CASSVDFVGSNEQFF.

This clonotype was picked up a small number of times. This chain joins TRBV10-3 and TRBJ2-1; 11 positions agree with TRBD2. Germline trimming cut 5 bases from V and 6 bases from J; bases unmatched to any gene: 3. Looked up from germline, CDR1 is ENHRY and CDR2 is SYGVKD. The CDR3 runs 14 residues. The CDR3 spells CAISTSGSGNEQFF. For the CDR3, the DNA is TGTGCCATCAGTACTAGCGGGAGCGGCAATGAGCAGTTCTTC.

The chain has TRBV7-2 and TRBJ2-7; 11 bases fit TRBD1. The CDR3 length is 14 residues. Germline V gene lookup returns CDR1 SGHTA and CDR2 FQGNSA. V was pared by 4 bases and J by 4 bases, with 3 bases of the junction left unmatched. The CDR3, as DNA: TGTGCCAGCAGCTGGGACAGGGGGGCGTACGAGCAGTACTTC. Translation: CASSWDRGAYEQYF.

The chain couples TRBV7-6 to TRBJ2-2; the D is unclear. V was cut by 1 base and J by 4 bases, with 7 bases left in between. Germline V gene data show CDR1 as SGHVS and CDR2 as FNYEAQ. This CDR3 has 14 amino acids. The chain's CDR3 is CASSLGPPTGELFF. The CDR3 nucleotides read TGTGCCAGCAGCTTAGGCCCCCCCACCGGGGAGCTGTTTTTT.

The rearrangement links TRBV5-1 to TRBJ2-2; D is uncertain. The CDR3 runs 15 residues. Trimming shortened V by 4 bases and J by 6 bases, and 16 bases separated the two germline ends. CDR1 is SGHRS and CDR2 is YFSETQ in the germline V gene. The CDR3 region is CASSPGRVNSGELFF. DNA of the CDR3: TGCGCCAGCAGCCCCGGTAGGGTGAATTCCGGGGAGCTGTTTTTT.

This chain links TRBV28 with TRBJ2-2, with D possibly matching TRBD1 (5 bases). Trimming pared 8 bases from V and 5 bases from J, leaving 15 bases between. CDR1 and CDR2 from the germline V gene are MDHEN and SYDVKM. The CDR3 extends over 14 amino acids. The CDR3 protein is CASLLGDRTGELFF. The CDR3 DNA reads TGTGCCAGCCTTTTAGGAGACAGAACCGGGGAGCTGTTTTTT. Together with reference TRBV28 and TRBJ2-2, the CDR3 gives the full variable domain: DVKVTQSSRYLVKRTGEKVFLECVQDMDHENMFWYRQDPGLGLRLIYFSYDVKMKEKGDIPEGYSVSREKKERFSLILESASTNQTSMYLCASLLGDRTGELFFGEGSRLTVL.

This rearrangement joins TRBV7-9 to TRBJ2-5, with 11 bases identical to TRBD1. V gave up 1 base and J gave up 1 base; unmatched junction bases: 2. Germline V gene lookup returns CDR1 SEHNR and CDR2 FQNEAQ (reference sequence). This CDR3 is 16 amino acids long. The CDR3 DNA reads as TGTGCCAGCAGCTTAGGAGGGACAGGGGGCCAAGAGACCCAGTACTTC. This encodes CASSLGGTGGQETQYF.

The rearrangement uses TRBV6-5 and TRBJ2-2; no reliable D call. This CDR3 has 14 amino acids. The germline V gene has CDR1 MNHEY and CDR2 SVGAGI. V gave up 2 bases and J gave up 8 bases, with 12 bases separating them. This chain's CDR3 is CASSYNSNLGELFF. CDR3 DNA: TGTGCCAGCAGTTACAATTCGAATTTGGGGGAGCTGTTTTTT.

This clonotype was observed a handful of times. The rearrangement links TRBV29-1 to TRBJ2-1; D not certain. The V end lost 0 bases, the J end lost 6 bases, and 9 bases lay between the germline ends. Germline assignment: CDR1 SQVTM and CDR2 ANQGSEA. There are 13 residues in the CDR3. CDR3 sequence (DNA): TGCAGCGTTGAAGAGGGTCCGGGCAATGAGCAGTTCTTC. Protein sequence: CSVEEGPGNEQFF.

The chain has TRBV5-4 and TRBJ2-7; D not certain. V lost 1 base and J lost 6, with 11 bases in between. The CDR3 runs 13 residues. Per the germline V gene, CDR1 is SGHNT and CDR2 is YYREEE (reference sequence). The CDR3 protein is CASSLNGISEQYF. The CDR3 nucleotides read TGTGCCAGCAGCTTGAATGGGATCTCCGAGCAGTACTTC.

The CDR3 region has the DNA TGTGCCATCAGTGAGTCGCCGGGGTCACAGCCCCAGCATTTT. Amino acids: CAISESPGSQPQHF. The V and J genes are TRBV10-3 and TRBJ1-5; no firm D call. The CDR3 totals 14 residues. V lost 0 bases, J lost 7 bases, and 10 bases lay in between. Germline CDR1 is ENHRY and CDR2 is SYGVKD.

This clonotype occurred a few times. CDR3 coding DNA: TGTGCCAGCAGTTTCCTCCTTGGAGGAGGCTACACCTTC. Translating gives CASSFLLGGGYTF. The chain recombines TRBV12-3 or TRBV12-4 with TRBJ1-2, with D uncertain. The CDR3 is 13 residues long. V lost 3 bases to trimming and J lost 8 bases, with 13 bases between them.